The T cell receptor beta chain described here comes from a study of T cell clones after liver transplantation. Background on the study: TCRbeta sequencing after a pre-transplant mixed lymphocyte reaction identified graft-donor-reactive clones, later tracked in post-transplant blood.

The repertoire was sequenced with immunoSEQ multiplex PCR; TCRdb's copy has only in-frame clones and lacks some. The sample yields tens of thousands of clones, 60% to 80% seen once. CD3+CD4+ and CD3+CD8+ cells were FACS-sorted from thawed unstimulated PBMCs. Deletions cut 2 bases from V and 1 base from J, with 8 bases between. The CDR3 has 15 amino acids. Germline loops: CDR1 SNHLY, CDR2 FYNNEI. This TCR was recovered from a human patient who received a liver transplant. The graft donor may have given rise to some T cells. The chain employs TRBV2 and TRBJ2-2; D call uncertain. The material sequenced was CD4+ T cells from blood, taken at the 22-month timepoint. CDR3 sequence: CASSERVWNTGELFF. CDR3 sequence (DNA): TGTGCCAGCAGTGAAAGGGTGTGGAACACCGGGGAGCTGTTTTTT.